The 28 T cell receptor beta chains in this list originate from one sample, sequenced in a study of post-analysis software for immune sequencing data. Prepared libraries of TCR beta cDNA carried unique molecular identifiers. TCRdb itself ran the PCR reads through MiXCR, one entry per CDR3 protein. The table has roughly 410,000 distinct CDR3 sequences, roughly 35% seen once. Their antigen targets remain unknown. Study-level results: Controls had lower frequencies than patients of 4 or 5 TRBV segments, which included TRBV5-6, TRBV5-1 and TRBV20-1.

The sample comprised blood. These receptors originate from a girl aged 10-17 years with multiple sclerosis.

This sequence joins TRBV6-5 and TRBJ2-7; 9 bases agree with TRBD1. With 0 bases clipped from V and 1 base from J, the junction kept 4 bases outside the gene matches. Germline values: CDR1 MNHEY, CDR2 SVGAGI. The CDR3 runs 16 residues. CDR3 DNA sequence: TGTGCCAGCAGTTACTCGGGGACAGGGCTATCCTACGAGCAGTACTTC. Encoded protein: CASSYSGTGLSYEQYF.

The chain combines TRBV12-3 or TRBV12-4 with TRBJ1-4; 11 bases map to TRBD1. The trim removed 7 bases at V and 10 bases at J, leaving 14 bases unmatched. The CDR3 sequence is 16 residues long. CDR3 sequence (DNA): TGTGCCAGCACCCCCGGACAGGGACAGGGGGTAGGAAAACTGTTTTTT. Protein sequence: CASTPGQGQGVGKLFF.

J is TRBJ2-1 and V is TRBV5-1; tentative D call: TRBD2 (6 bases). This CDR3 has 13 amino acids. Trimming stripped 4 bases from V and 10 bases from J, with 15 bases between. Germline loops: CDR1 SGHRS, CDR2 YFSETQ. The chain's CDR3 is CASSQDGLTEQFF. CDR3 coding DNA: TGCGCCAGCAGCCAAGATGGACTAACGGAGCAGTTCTTC.

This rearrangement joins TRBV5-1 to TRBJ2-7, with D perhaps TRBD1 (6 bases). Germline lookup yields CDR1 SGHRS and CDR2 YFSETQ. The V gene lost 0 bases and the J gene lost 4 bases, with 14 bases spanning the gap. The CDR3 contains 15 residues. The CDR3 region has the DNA TGCGCCAGCAGCTTGGCCGCAGGGGTGAAGTACGAGCAGTACTTC. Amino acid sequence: CASSLAAGVKYEQYF.

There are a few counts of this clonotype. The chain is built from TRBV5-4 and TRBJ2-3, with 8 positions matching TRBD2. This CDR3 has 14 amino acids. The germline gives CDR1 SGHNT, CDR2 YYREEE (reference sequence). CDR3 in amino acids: CATLRGGLADTQYF. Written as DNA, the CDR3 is TGTGCTACCCTCCGGGGGGGCCTCGCAGATACGCAGTATTTT.

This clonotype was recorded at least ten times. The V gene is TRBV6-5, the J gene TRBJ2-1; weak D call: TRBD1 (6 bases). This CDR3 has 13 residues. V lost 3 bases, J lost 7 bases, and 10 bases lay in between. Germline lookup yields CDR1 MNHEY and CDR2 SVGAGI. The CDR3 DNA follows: TGTGCCAGCAGTTATATACAGGGTAATGAGCAGTTCTTC. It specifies CASSYIQGNEQFF.

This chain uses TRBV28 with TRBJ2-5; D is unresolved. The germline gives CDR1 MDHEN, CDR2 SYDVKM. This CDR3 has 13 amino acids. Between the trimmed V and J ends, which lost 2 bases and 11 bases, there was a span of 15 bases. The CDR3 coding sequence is TGTGCCAGCAGTTTAGAGGAAGGCTACGGGCAGTACTTC. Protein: CASSLEEGYGQYF.

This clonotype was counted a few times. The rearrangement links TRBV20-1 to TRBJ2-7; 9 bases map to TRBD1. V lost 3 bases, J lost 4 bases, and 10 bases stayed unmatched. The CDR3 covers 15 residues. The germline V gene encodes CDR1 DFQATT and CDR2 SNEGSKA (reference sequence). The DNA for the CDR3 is TGCAGTGCTAGGATTTTCCGGGACAGGGCTTACGAGCAGTACTTC. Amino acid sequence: CSARIFRDRAYEQYF.

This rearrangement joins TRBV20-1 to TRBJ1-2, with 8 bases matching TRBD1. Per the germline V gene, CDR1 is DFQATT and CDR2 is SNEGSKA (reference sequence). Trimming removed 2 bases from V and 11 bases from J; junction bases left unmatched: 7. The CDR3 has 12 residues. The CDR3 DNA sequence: TGCAGTGCTAGAAGCGCGGGACAGGCATACACCTTC. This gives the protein CSARSAGQAYTF.

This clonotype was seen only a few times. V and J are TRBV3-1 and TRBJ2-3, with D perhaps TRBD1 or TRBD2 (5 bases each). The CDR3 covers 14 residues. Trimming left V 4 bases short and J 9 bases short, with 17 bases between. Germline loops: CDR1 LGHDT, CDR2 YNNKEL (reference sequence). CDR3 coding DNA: TGTGCCAGCAGCCTCCCCGAGGGTAGGGGCACGCAGTATTTT. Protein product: CASSLPEGRGTQYF.

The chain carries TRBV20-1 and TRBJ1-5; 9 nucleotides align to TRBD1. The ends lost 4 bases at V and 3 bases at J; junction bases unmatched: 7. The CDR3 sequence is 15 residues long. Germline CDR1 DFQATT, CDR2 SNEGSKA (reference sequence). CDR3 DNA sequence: TGCAGTGCTAAGAAACAGGGGGCGGTCAATCAGCCCCAGCATTTT. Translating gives CSAKKQGAVNQPQHF.

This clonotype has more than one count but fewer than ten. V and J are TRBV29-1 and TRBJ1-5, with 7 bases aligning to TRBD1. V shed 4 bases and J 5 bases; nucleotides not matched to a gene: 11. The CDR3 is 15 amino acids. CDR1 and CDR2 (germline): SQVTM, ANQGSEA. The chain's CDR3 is CSVVVTGAGDQPQHF. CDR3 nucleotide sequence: TGCAGCGTTGTGGTCACAGGGGCGGGAGATCAGCCCCAGCATTTT.

CDR3 loop: CASSSSPGRSSSGNTIYF. The CDR3 DNA sequence: TGTGCCAGCAGCTCGAGTCCTGGGAGGTCTTCATCTGGAAACACCATATATTTT. The chain couples TRBV9 to TRBJ1-3; D is unclear. The CDR3 has 18 residues. The V gene's germline CDR1 is SGDLS and CDR2 YYNGEE. Between the trimmed V and J ends, which lost 4 bases and 1 base, there was a span of 21 bases.

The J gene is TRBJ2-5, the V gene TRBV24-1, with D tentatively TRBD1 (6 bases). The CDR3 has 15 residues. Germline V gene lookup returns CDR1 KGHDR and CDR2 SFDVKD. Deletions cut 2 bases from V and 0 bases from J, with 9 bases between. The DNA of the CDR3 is TGTGCCACCAGTGATTACAGGGAGTACCAAGAGACCCAGTACTTC. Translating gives CATSDYREYQETQYF.

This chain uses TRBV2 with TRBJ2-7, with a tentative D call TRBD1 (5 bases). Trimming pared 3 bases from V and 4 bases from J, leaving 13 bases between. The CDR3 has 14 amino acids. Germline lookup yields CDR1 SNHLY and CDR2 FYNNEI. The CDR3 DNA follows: TGTGCCAGCAGTGAGTTGCCAGGGCTTTACGAGCAGTACTTC. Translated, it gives CASSELPGLYEQYF.

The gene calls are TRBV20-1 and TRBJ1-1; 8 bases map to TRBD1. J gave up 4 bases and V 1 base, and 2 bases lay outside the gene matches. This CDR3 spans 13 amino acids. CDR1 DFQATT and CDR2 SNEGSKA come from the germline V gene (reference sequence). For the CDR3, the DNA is TGCAGTGCTAGAGTAACAGGGGGCACTGAAGCTTTCTTT. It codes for CSARVTGGTEAFF.

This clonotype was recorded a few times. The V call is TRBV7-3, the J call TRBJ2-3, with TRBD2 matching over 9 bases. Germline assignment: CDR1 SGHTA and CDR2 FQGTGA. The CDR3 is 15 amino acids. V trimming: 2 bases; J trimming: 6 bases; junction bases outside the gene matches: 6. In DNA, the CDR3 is TGTGCCAGCAGCTTACTAGCGGGGACCTTCGATACGCAGTATTTT. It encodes CASSLLAGTFDTQYF.

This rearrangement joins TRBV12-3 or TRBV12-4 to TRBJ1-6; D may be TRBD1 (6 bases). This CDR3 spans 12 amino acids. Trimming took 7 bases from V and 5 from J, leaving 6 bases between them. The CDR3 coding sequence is TGTGCCAGCACAGGGGATAATTCACCCCTCCACTTT. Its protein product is CASTGDNSPLHF.

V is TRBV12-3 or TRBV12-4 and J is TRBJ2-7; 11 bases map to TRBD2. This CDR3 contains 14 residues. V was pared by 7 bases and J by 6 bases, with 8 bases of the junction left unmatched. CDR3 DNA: TGTGCCAGCATCTTGACTAGCGGGGCTTCCGAGCAGTACTTC. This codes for CASILTSGASEQYF.

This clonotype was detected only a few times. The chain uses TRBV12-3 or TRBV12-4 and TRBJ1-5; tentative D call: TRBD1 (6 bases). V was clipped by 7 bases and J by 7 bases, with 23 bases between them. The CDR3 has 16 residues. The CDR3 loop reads CASTPSSGGAWQPQHF. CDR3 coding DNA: TGTGCCAGCACTCCCTCGTCCGGGGGGGCATGGCAGCCCCAGCATTTT.

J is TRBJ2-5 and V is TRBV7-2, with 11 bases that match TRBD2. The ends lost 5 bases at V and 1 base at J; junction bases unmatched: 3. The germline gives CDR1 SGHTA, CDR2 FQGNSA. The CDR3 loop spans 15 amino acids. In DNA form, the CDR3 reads TGTGCCAGCAGCCGTAGCGGGGGGGCCCAAGAGACCCAGTACTTC. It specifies CASSRSGGAQETQYF.

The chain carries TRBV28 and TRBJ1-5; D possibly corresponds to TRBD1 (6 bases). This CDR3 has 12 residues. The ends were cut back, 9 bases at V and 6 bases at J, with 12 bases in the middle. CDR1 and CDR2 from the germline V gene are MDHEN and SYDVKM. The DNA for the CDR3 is TGTGCCAGTATGGGGGGCAGTCAGCCCCAGCATTTT. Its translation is CASMGGSQPQHF.

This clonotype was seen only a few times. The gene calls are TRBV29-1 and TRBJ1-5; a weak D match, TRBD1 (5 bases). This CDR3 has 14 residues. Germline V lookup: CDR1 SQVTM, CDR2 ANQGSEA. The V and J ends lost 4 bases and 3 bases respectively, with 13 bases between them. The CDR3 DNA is TGCAGCGTTGGAGGGGAGCCCCCCAATCAGCCCCAGCATTTT. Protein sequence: CSVGGEPPNQPQHF.

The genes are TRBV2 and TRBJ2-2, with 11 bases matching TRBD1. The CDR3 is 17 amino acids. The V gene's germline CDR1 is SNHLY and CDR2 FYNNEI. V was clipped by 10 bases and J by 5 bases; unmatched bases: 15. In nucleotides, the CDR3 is TGTGCCACACCTTTACCGGGACAGGGGGGTTGGACCGGGGAGCTGTTTTTT. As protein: CATPLPGQGGWTGELFF.

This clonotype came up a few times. The CDR3 is CSAPRPKEQFF. The CDR3 region has the DNA TGCAGTGCTCCCCGCCCCAAGGAGCAGTTCTTC. The rearrangement links TRBV20-1 to TRBJ2-1, with D unresolved. This CDR3 region has 11 residues. V gave up 5 bases and J gave up 10 bases, with 12 bases separating them. Germline CDR1 is DFQATT and CDR2 is SNEGSKA (reference sequence).

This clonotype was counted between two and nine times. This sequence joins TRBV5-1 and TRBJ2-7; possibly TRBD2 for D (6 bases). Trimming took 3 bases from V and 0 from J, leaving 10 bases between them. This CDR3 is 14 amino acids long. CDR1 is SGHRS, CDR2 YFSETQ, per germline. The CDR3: CASSSRDFSYEQYF. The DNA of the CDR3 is TGCGCCAGCAGCTCCCGGGACTTCTCCTACGAGCAGTACTTC.

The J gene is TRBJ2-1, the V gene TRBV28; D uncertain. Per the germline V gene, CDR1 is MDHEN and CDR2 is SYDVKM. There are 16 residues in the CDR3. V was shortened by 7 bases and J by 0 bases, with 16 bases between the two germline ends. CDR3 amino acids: CASMGKKGSSYNEQFF. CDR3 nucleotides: TGTGCCAGCATGGGGAAAAAGGGATCCTCCTACAATGAGCAGTTCTTC.

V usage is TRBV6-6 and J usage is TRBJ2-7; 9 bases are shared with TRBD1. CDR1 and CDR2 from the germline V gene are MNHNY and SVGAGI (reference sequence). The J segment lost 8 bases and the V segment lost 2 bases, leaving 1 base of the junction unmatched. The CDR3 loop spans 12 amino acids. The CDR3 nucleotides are TGTGCCAGCAGTTACGGGACAGGGAAGCAGTACTTC. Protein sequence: CASSYGTGKQYF.